This T cell receptor (beta chain) stems from a study of T cells expressing NK-cell markers. General study findings and limits: In about six donors, dominant NKG2C+ clonotypes were about 1.0-7.5% of CD8+ T cells. In several donors, dominant clonotypes made up about 25-60.1% of CD3+CD56-NKG2C+ cells.

As to this clonotype: Its matching antigen is unknown.

The authors made TCR beta cDNA libraries by 5'RACE template switching. This switching added a universal primer site and UMIs. TCRdb re-called the 5' RACE reads, yielding one record per CDR3 amino acid sequence without DNA. This sample contains more than 250,000 distinct CDR3 sequences. Germline V gene data show CDR1 as LGHNA and CDR2 as YNFKEQ. CDR3 length: 16 residues. The sequencing sample was made of blood T cells: a sorted CD56 or NKG2C T cell subset, CD4+ or CD8+ T cells, or bulk PBMC T cells (not recorded which). This chain uses TRBV4-2 with TRBJ2-1; TCRdb proposes TRBD2, but this gene call is untestable without DNA. This TCR derives from a man aged 18 to 35 in good health. The CDR3 reads CASSRTGTSGYNEQFF.